This TCR beta chain appears in the sequencing data of a study of CD8 T cells in ankylosing spondylitis (dated by TCRdb to 2016 to 2017). Study-level background: The study profiled T cell receptor beta repertoires in healthy donors and ankylosing spondylitis patients to find disease-linked TCR variants. The full study cohort comprised approximately 23 ankylosing spondylitis patients and roughly 110 healthy donors. Samples of peripheral blood were taken, and for ankylosing spondylitis patients, synovial fluid was collected as well.

Overall study outcomes, separate from this receptor: According to the report, matched synovial fluid samples from ankylosing spondylitis patients were significantly enriched for the disease-linked clones. The disease-linked clones showed a CD8+ phenotype and occurred at relatively low frequencies in peripheral blood. Some motif variants had previously been reported in the synovial fluid and blood of reactive arthritis patients, which suggests shared mechanisms of disease initiation. A TCR beta motif of fewer than 10 highly homologous amino acid variants appeared characteristic of blood from ankylosing spondylitis patients.

The instrument was an Illumina HiSeq 2500. Quantitative 5'-RACE with molecular barcodes was used to prepare TCR beta libraries. Per the source publication's procedure: To identify disease-linked TCR variants, a new computational method was used, one built on a probabilistic model of VDJ rearrangement. The public reads were reprocessed in TCRdb via fastp at Q25 and MiXCR, keeping in-frame beta chains. Rows are unified per CDR3 protein, each entry keeping the most common DNA and genes. The V and J calls come from TCRdb's annotation, not from the publication. For this sample there are 250,000 to 300,000 distinct CDR3 sequences; 15% to 20% appear just once. The ten largest clonotypes hold less than 35% of the sample. From the cysteine up to the phenylalanine, the CDR3 has a length of 14 residues. CDR3 DNA is the only sequence kept; it has 42 bases, read in frame from the first base. The germline V gene (reference sequence) provides CDR1 LNHNV and CDR2 YYDKDF. Unmatched junction bases come to 6, with V trimmed by 7 bases and J by 4 bases.

Ten or more counts support this clonotype. This receptor's antigen is unknown. No much larger clone exists at a distance of one base, and base qualities are not known. This TCR came from a male donor with ankylosing spondylitis or in good health (not recorded which). The specimen was blood, either unsorted or a sorted T cell fraction (not recorded which). The chain is made from TRBV15 and TRBJ2-3; 9 central bases correspond to TRBD1. The nucleotide sequence reads TGTGCCACCACTCCGGACAGGGGTGCAGATACGCAGTATTTT. Its translation reads: CATTPDRGADTQYF.